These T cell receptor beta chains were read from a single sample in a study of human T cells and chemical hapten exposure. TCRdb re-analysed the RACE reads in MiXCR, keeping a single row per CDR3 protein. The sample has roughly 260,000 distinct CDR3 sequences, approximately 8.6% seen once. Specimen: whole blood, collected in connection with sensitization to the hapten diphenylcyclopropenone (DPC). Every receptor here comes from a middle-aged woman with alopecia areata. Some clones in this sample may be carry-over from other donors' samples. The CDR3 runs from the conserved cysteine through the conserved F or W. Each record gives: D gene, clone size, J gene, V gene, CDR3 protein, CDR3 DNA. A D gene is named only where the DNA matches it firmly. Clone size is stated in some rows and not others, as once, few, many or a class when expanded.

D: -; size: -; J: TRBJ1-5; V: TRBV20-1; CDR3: CSASQGSSNQPQHF; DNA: TGCAGTGCTAGTCAGGGTTCTAGCAATCAGCCCCAGCATTTT
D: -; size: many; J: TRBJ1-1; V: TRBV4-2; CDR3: CASSQGTSNTEAFF; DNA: TGTGCCAGCAGCCAAGGGACATCGAACACTGAAGCTTTCTTT
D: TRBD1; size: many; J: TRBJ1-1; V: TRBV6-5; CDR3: CASRSGQGDTEAFF; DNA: TGTGCCAGCAGATCGGGACAGGGGGACACTGAAGCTTTCTTT
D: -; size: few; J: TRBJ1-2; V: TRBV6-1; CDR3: CASSAGVGYTF; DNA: TGTGCCAGCAGCGCAGGGGTTGGCTACACCTTC
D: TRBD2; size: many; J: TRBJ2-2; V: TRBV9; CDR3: CASSGGSNTGELFF; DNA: TGTGCCAGCAGTGGCGGGAGTAACACCGGGGAGCTGTTTTTT
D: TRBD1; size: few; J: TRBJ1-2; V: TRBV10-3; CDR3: CAILGTGANPYGYTF; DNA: TGTGCCATTCTCGGGACAGGGGCGAATCCCTATGGCTACACCTTC
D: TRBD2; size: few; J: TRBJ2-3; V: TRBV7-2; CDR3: CASSPGGAGANTQYF; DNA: TGTGCCAGCAGCCCGGGAGGGGCGGGGGCTAATACGCAGTATTTT
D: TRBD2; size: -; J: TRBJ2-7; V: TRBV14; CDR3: CASSWAGGSNEQYF; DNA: TGTGCCAGCAGCTGGGCGGGGGGTTCCAACGAGCAGTACTTC
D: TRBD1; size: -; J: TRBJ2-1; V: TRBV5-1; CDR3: CASRPAGTAYNEQFF; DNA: TGCGCCAGCAGGCCTGCCGGGACAGCCTACAATGAGCAGTTCTTC
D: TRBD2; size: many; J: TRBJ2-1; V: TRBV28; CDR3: CASSLQRERDEQFF; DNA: TGTGCCAGCAGTTTACAGCGGGAGCGCGATGAGCAGTTCTTC
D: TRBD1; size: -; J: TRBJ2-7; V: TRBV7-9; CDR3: CASSPTGGYEQYF; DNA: TGTGCCAGCAGCCCGACAGGGGGCTACGAGCAGTACTTC
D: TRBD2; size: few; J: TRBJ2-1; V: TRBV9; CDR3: CASSVAPQAGGSYNEQFF; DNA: TGTGCCAGCAGCGTAGCCCCCCAAGCGGGAGGCTCCTACAATGAGCAGTTCTTC
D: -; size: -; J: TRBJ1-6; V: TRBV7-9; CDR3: CASSPTVDSPLHF; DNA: TGTGCCAGCAGCCCTACGGTGGATTCACCCCTCCACTTT
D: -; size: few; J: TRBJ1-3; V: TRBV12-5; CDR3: CASGLSGRNTIYF; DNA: TGTGCTAGTGGTTTGTCGGGACGAAACACCATATATTTT
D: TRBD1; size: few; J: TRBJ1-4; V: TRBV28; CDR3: CASSPQDRDEKLFF; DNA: TGTGCCAGCAGTCCCCAGGACAGGGATGAAAAACTGTTTTTT
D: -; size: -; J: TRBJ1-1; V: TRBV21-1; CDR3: CASSIRTGPTAPNTEAFF; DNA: TGTGCCAGCAGCATCCGGACAGGACCTACGGCGCCGAACACTGAAGCTTTCTTT
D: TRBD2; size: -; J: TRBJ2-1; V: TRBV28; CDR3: CASSWVASGSNNEQFF; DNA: TGTGCCAGCAGTTGGGTGGCTAGCGGGAGTAACAATGAGCAGTTCTTC
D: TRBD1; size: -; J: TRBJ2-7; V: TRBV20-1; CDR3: CSARGGTAYEQYF; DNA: TGCAGTGCTAGAGGGGGGACAGCCTACGAGCAGTACTTC
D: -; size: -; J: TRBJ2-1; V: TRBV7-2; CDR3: CASSFGGRLGNEQFF; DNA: TGTGCCAGCAGCTTCGGTGGCAGGTTGGGCAATGAGCAGTTCTTC
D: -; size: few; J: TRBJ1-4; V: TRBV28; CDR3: CASSLFGGLGEKLFF; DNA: TGTGCCAGCAGTTTATTTGGGGGGCTAGGTGAAAAACTGTTTTTT
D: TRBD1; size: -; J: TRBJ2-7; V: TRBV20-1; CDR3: CSALSGTGLYEQYF; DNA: TGCAGTGCTCTTTCCGGGACAGGCCTCTACGAGCAGTACTTC
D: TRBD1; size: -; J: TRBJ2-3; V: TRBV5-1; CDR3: CASAFETGKGTDTQYF; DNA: TGCGCCAGCGCATTCGAGACAGGGAAGGGCACAGATACGCAGTATTTT
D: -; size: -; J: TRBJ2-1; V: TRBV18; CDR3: CASSPGSLSYNEQFF; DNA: TGTGCCAGCTCACCCGGGAGTCTCTCCTACAATGAGCAGTTCTTC
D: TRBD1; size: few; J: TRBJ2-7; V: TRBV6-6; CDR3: CASSFRTGGEQYF; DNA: TGTGCCAGCAGTTTCCGGACAGGCGGCGAGCAGTACTTC
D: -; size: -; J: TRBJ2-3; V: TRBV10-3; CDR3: CAISVSRGSGTDTQYF; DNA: TGTGCCATCAGTGTTTCCAGGGGTTCTGGCACAGATACGCAGTATTTT
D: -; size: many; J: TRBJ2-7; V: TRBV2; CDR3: CASTLNGLPPYEQYF; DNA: TGTGCCAGCACCTTGAATGGACTCCCCCCCTACGAGCAGTACTTC
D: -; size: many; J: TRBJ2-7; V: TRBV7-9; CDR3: CASSPWDSTYEQYF; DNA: TGTGCCAGCAGCCCCTGGGATTCTACCTACGAGCAGTACTTC
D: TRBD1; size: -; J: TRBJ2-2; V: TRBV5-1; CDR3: CASSIGTAGELFF; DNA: TGCGCCAGCAGCATCGGGACAGCCGGGGAGCTGTTTTTT
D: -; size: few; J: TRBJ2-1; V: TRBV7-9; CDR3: CASSFSGDSNSYNEQFF; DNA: TGTGCCAGCAGCTTTAGCGGGGACAGCAACTCCTACAATGAGCAGTTCTTC
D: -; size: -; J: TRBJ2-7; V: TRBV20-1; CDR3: CSARRPGADEQYF; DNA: TGCAGTGCTAGACGGCCCGGGGCCGACGAGCAGTACTTC
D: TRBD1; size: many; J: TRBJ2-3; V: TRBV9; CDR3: CASKRDRGDTQYF; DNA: TGTGCCAGCAAACGGGACAGGGGGGATACGCAGTATTTT
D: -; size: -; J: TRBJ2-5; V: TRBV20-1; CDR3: CSARGWGADLETLYF; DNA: TGCAGTGCTAGAGGATGGGGGGCAGACCTGGAGACCCTGTACTTC
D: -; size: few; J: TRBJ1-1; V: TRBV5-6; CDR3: CASSLASTLSVAFF; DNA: TGTGCCAGCAGCTTGGCCTCAACCTTAAGCGTAGCTTTCTTT
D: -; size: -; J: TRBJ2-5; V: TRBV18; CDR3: CASSPRTVYQETQYF; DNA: TGTGCCAGCTCACCACGGACAGTGTACCAAGAGACCCAGTACTTC
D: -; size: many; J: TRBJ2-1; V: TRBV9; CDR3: CASSETGTPFWGQFF; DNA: TGTGCCAGCAGCGAAACCGGGACTCCCTTTTGGGGGCAGTTCTTC
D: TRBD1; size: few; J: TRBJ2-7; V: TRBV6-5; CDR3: CASRGQGSGEQYF; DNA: TGTGCCAGCAGAGGACAGGGATCGGGCGAGCAGTACTTC
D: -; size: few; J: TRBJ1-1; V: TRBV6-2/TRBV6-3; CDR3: CASRRTSFPEAFF; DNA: TGTGCCAGCAGGCGGACGTCGTTTCCTGAAGCTTTCTTT
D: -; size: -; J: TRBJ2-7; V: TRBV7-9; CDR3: CASSFVGAPYEQYF; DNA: TGTGCCAGCAGCTTCGTGGGGGCTCCCTACGAGCAGTACTTC
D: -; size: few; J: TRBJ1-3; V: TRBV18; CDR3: CASSTGSSGNTIYF; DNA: TGTGCCAGCTCAACAGGAAGCTCTGGAAACACCATATATTTT
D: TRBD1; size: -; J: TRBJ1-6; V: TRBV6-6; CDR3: CASSRDRGSYNSPLHF; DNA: TGTGCCAGCAGCCGAGACAGGGGCTCCTATAATTCACCCCTCCACTTT
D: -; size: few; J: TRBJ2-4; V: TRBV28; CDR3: CASSSQFLQGLDKNIQYF; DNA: TGTGCCAGCAGTTCTCAATTCCTTCAGGGTTTGGACAAGAACATTCAGTACTTC
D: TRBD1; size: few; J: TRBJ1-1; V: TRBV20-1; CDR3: CSALRGPQDTEAFF; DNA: TGCAGTGCCCTCAGGGGGCCTCAGGACACTGAAGCTTTCTTT
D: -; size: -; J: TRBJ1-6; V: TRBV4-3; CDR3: CASSPRSGIEGSPLHF; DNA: TGCGCCAGCAGCCCCCGAAGCGGTATAGAGGGGTCACCCCTCCACTTT
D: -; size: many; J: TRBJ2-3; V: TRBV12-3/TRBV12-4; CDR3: CASSLDGTDTQYF; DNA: TGTGCCAGCAGTTTAGATGGGACCGATACGCAGTATTTT
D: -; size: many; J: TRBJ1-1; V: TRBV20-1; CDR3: CSAREGGPDTEAFF; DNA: TGCAGTGCTAGGGAGGGGGGCCCGGACACTGAAGCTTTCTTT
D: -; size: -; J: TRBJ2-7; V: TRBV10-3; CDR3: CAISEPGRGRPYEQYF; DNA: TGTGCCATCAGTGAGCCGGGGAGGGGGCGCCCCTACGAGCAGTACTTC
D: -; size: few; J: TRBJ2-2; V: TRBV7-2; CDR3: CASSLGVGPNTGELFF; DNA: TGTGCCAGCAGCTTAGGCGTAGGCCCGAACACCGGGGAGCTGTTTTTT
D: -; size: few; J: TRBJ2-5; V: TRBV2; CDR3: CASSETGPQETQYF; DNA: TGTGCCAGCAGTGAGACGGGCCCCCAAGAGACCCAGTACTTC
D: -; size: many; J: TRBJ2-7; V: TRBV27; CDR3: CASAQLSSLYEQYF; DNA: TGTGCCAGCGCCCAGTTGTCCTCTCTCTACGAGCAGTACTTC
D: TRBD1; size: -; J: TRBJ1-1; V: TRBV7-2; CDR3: CASSRGQAGTEAFF; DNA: TGTGCCAGCAGTAGGGGACAGGCAGGGACTGAAGCTTTCTTT